This T cell receptor beta chain was retrieved from a study of human T cells and chemical hapten exposure. The overall study: A patient group, mainly female, showed alopecia areata, totalis or universalis. Study-wide results and caveats: Compared with pre-sensitization or healthy control sets, expanded TCRs clustered more.

TCRdb called the RACE reads again in MiXCR, with one record for every CDR3 protein. The sample records tens of thousands of distinct CDR3 sequences, approximately 11% being singletons. This clonotype was seen more than once but under ten times. Its antigen is as yet unknown. V lost 4 bases to trimming and J lost 7 bases, with 8 bases between them. The length of the CDR3 is 11 residues. Germline lookup yields CDR1 SQVTM and CDR2 ANQGSEA. The time point was: pre-sensitization, week 0. Treatment meaning: therapeutic diphenylcyclopropenone sensitization with weekly scalp DPC. The sequence was collected from a woman aged 45-65 years with alopecia areata. Some clones in this sample may be carry-over from other donors' samples. This sequence joins TRBV29-1 and TRBJ2-1; unclear D gene. This specimen consisted of whole blood, obtained in connection with sensitization to the hapten diphenylcyclopropenone (DPC). Here the CDR3 DNA reads TGCAGCGTTGTGACGGTGAATGAGCAGTTCTTC. Encoded protein: CSVVTVNEQFF.